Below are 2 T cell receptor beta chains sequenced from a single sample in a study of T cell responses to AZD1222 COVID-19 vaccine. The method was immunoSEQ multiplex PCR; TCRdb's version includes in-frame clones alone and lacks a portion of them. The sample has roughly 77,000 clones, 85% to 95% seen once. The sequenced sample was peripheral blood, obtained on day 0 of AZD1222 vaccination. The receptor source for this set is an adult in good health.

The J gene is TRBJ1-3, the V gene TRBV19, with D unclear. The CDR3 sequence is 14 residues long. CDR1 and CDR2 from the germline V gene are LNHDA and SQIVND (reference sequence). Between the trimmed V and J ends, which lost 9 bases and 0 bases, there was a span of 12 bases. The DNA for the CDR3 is TGTGCCAGCCGGACGGATTTCTCTGGAAACACCATATATTTT. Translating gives CASRTDFSGNTIYF.

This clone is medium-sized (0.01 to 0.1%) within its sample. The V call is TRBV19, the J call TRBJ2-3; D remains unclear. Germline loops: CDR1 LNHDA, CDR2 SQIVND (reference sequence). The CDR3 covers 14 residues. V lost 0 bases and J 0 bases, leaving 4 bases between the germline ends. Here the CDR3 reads CASSIDKSTDTQYF. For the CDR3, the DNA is TGTGCCAGTAGTATAGATAAGAGCACAGATACGCAGTATTTT. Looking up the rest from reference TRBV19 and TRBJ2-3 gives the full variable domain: DGGITQSPKYLFRKEGQNVTLSCEQNLNHDAMYWYRQDPGQGLRLIYYSQIVNDFQKGDIAEGYSVSREKKESFPLTVTSAQKNPTAFYLCASSIDKSTDTQYFGPGTRLTVL.